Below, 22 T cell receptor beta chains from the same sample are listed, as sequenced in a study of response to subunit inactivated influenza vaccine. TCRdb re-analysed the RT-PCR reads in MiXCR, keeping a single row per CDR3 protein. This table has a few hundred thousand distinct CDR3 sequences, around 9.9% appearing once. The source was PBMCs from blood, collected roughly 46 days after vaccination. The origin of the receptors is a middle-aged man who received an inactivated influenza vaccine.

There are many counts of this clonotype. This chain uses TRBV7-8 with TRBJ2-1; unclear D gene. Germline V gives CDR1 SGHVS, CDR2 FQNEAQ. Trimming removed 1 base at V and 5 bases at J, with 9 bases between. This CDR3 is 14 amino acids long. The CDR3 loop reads CASSLGPRNNEQFF. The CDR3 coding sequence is TGTGCCAGCAGCTTAGGCCCTAGAAACAATGAGCAGTTCTTC.

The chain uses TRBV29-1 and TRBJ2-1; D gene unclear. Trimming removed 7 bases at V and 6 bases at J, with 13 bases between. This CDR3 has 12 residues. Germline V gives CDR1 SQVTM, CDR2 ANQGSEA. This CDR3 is CSAATTTNEQFF. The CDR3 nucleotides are TGCAGCGCCGCCACAACAACCAATGAGCAGTTCTTC.

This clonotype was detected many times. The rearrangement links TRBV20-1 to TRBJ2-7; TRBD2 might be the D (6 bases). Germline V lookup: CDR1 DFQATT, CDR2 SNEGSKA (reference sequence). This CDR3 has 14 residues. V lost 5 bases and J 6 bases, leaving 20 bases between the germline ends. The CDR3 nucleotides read TGCAGTGCTCTCGACCAGGGAGGAGGACGCGAGCAGTACTTC. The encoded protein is CSALDQGGGREQYF.

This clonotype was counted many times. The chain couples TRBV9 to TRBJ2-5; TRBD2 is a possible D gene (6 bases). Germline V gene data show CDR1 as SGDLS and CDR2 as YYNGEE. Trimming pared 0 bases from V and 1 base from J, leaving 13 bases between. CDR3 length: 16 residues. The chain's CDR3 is CASSVGEGGLQETQYF. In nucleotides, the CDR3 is TGTGCCAGCAGCGTAGGTGAGGGAGGACTCCAAGAGACCCAGTACTTC.

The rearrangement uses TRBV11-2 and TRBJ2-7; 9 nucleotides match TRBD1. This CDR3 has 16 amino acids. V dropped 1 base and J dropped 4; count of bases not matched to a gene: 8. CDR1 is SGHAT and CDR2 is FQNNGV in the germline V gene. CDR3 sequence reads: CASSLAGTGTTYEQYF. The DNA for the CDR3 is TGTGCCAGCAGCTTAGCTGGGACAGGGACCACTTACGAGCAGTACTTC.

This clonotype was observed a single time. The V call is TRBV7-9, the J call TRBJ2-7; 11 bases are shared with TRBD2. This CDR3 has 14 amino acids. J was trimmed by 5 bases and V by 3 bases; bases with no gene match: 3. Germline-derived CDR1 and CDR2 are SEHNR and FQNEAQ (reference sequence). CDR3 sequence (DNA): TGTGCCAGCAGCTTGACTAGCGGGGCGGACGAGCAGTACTTC. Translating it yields CASSLTSGADEQYF.

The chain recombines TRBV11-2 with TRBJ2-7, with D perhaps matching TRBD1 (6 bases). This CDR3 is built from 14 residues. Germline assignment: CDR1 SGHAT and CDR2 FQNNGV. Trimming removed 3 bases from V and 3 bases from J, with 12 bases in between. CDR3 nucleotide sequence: TGTGCCAGCAGCTTGGGGGCAGAACTCTACGAGCAGTACTTC. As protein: CASSLGAELYEQYF.

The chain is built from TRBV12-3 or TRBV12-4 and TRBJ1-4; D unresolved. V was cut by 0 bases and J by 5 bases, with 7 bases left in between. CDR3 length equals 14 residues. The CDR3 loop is CASSLAELNEKLFF. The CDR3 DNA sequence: TGTGCCAGCAGTTTAGCGGAGTTAAATGAAAAACTGTTTTTT.

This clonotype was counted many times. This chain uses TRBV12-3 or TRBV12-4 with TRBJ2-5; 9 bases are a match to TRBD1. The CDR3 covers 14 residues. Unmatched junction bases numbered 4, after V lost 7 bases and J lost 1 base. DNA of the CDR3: TGTGCCAGCACCGAGGACAGGGGCCAAGAGACCCAGTACTTC. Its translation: CASTEDRGQETQYF.

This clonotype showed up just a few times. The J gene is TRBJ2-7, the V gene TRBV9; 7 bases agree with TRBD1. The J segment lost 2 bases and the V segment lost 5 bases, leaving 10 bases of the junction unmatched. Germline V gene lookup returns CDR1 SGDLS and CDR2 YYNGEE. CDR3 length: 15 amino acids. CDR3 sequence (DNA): TGTGCCAGCAGTCAAGGAGGACAGGACGCCTACGAGCAGTACTTC. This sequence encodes CASSQGGQDAYEQYF.

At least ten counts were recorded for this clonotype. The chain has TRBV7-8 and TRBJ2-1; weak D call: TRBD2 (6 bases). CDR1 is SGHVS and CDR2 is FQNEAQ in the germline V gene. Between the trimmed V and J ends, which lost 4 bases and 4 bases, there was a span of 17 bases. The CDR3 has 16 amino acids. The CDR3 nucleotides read TGTGCCAGCAGCTCGAAGCGGGCCGCGCCGTACAATGAGCAGTTCTTC. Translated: CASSSKRAAPYNEQFF.

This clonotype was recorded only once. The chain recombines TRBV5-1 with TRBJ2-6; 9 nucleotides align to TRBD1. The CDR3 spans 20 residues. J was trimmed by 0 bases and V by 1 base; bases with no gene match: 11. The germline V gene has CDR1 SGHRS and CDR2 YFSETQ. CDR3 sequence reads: CASSLPLWTGERSGANVLTF. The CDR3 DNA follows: TGCGCCAGCAGCTTGCCACTTTGGACAGGGGAACGCTCTGGGGCCAACGTCCTGACTTTC.

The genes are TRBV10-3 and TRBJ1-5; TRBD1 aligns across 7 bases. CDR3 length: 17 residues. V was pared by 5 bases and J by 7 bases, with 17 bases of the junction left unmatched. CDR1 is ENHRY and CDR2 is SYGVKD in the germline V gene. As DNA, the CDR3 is TGTGCCATCAGTAGCCAGCCGGTCACAGGGGAAAGGCAGCCCCAGCATTTT. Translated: CAISSQPVTGERQPQHF.

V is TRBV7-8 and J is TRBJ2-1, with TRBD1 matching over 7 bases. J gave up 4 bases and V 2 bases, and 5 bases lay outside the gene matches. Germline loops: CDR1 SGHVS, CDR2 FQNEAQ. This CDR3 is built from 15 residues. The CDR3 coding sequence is TGTGCCAGCAGCTTAAGGACAGGTCTGTACAATGAGCAGTTCTTC. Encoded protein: CASSLRTGLYNEQFF. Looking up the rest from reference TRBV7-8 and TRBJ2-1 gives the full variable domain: GAGVSQSPRYKVAKRGQDVALRCDPISGHVSLFWYQQALGQGPEFLTYFQNEAQLDKSGLPSDRFFAERPEGSVSTLKIQRTQQEDSAVYLCASSLRTGLYNEQFFGPGTRLTVL.

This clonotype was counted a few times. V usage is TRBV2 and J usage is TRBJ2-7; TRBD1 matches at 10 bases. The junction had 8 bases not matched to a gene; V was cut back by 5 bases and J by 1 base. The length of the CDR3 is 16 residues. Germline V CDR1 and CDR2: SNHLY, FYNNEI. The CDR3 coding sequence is TGTGCCAGCAGTACAAATCCGGGACAGGGGTCCTACGAGCAGTACTTC. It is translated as CASSTNPGQGSYEQYF.

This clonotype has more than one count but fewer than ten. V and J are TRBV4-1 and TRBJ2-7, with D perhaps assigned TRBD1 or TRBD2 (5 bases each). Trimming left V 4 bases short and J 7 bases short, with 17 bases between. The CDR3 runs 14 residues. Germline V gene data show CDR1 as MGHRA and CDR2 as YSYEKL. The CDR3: CASSLERGWGEQYF. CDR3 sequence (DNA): TGCGCCAGCAGCCTAGAACGGGGATGGGGGGAGCAGTACTTC.

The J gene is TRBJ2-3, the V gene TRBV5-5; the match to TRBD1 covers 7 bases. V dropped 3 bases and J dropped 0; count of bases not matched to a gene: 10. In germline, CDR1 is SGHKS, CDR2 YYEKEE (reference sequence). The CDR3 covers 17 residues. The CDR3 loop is CASSSVQGPVSTDTQYF. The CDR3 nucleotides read TGTGCCAGCAGCTCAGTACAGGGGCCCGTTAGCACAGATACGCAGTATTTT.

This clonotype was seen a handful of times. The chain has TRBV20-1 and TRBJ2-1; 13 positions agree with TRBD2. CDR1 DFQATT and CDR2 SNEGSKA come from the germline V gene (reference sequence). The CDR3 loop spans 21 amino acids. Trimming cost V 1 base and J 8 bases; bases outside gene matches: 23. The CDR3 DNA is TGCAGTGCTAGAGTCTCGTTTACTCCGGGACTAGCGGGAACAAACTGGGATGAGCAGTTCTTC. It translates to CSARVSFTPGLAGTNWDEQFF.

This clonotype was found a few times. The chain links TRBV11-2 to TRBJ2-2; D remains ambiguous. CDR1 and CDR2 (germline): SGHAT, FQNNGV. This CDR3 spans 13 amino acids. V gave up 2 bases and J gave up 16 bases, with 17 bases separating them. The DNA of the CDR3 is TGTGCCAGCAGCTTACACCAAACGACCCCCCAGTTTTTT. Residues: CASSLHQTTPQFF.

CDR3 DNA sequence: TGTGCCAGCAGCTTAAGTCTAGCGGGAGGGCGGGAGCAGTACTTC. Its protein product is CASSLSLAGGREQYF. The rearrangement links TRBV7-3 to TRBJ2-7, with 12 bases identical to TRBD2. Germline trimming cut 1 base from V and 7 bases from J; bases unmatched to any gene: 5. This CDR3 contains 15 residues. The germline CDR1 and CDR2 sequences are SGHTA and FQGTGA.

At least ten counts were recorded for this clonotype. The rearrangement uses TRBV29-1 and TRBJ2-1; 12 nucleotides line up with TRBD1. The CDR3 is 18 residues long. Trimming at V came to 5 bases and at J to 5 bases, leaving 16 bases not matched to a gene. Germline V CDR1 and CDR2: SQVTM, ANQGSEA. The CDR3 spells CSVRGVPGQGAVHNEQFF. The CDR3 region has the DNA TGCAGCGTTCGTGGGGTCCCGGGACAGGGGGCGGTCCACAATGAGCAGTTCTTC.

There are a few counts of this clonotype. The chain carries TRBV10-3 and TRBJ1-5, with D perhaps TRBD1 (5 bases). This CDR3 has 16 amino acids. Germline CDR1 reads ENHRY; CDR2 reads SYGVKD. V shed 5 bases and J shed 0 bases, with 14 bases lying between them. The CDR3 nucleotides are TGTGCCATCAGTTCGGGGACGGGCGATAGCAATCAGCCCCAGCATTTT. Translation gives CAISSGTGDSNQPQHF.